This TCR beta chain appears in the sequencing data of a study of OX40 agonist ivuxolimab in advanced cancers. The CDR3 loop spans 15 amino acids. Germline lookup yields CDR1 SNHLY and CDR2 FYNNEI. Trimming at V came to 7 bases and at J to 4 bases, leaving 13 bases not matched to a gene. Whole-study results and caveats: Part of the nonresponder group also had normalized T-cell clonal expansion that was low. No antigen was identified for the clonally expanded peripheral T cells.

Clones were sequenced by immunoSEQ multiplex PCR, and TCRdb holds only the in-frame ones, with some missing. Altogether approximately 70,000 clones are present, 85% being singletons, with the ten largest covering about 0.83%. A word on this clone: What it binds is not known.

The source is an adult with an advanced solid tumor such as melanoma, head and neck, liver or kidney cancer. Specimen: CD4+ or CD8+ T cells sorted from blood, collected in a trial of the OX40 agonist ivuxolimab. The chain uses TRBV2 and TRBJ2-7, with TRBD1 matching over 7 bases. The CDR3 coding sequence is TGTGCCAGCAAATTGACAGGGATCCCCCAGTACGAGCAGTACTTC. This codes for CASKLTGIPQYEQYF.